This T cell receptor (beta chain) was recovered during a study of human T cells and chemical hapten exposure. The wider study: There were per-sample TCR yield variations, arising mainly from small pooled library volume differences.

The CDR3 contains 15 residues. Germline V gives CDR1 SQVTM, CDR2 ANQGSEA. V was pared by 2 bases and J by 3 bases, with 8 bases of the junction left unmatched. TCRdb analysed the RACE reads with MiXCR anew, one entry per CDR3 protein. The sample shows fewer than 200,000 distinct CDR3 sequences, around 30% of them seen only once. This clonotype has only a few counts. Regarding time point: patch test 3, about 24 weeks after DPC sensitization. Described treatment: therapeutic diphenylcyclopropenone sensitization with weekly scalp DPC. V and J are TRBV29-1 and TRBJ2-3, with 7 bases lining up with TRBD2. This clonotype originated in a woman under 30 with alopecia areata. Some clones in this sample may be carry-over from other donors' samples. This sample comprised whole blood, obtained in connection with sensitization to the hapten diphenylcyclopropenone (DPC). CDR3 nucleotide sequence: TGCAGCGTTGAAATGGGCGGGGGTTTTACAGATACGCAGTATTTT. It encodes CSVEMGGGFTDTQYF.